The 3 T cell receptor beta chains below come from one sample, sequenced in a study of regulatory T cells in long-lasting Graves disease. Time point of the sample: newly diagnosed GD, antithyroid drugs for less than 3 months. PBMC RNA was the source of the TCR library. HTBI primers from iRepertoire and Arm-PCR of CDR3 regions yielded the TCR beta libraries. TCRdb ran MiXCR on the multiplex PCR reads and lists one entry per CDR3 protein. The table lists 510,000 or so distinct CDR3 sequences, more than 10% of them singletons. These same data were also listed under a study on T cells in Graves' hyperthyroidism and ophthalmopathy.

The source material was peripheral blood mononuclear cells (PBMCs), sampled at new diagnosis, from a patient treated with antithyroid drugs. The receptors come from a woman younger than 45 with Graves disease.

This chain links TRBV7-9 with TRBJ1-6; D remains ambiguous. Germline values: CDR1 SEHNR, CDR2 FQNEAQ (reference sequence). The CDR3 is 13 amino acids. The V end lost 5 bases, the J end lost 7 bases, and 9 bases lay between the germline ends. The CDR3 loop reads CASSPDVNSPLHF. The DNA for the CDR3 is TGTGCCAGCAGCCCGGACGTGAATTCACCCCTCCACTTT.

The chain is built from TRBV7-3 and TRBJ2-1, with D unclear. This CDR3 has 14 amino acids. Deletions cut 6 bases from V and 3 bases from J, with 12 bases between. Germline V gene lookup returns CDR1 SGHTA and CDR2 FQGTGA. The CDR3 spells CASSPTPFYNEQFF. CDR3 nucleotides: TGTGCCAGCAGTCCTACACCGTTCTACAATGAGCAGTTCTTC.

This clonotype was recorded many times. This chain links TRBV2 with TRBJ2-7; 7 nucleotides agree with TRBD2. In germline, CDR1 is SNHLY, CDR2 FYNNEI. J lost 0 bases, V lost 9 bases, and 2 bases had no gene match. The CDR3 runs to 12 residues. CDR3 bases: TGTGCCAGTGGGGGGGACTCCTACGAGCAGTACTTC. Translation: CASGGDSYEQYF. Combining the CDR3 with reference TRBV2 and TRBJ2-7 gives the whole variable domain EPEVTQTPSHQVTQMGQEVILRCVPISNHLYFYWYRQILGQKVEFLVSFYNNEISEKSEIFDDQFSVERPDGSNFTLKIRSTKLEDSAMYFCASGGDSYEQYFGPGTRLTVT.